The present T cell receptor (beta chain) was sequenced within a study of glioma-infiltrating T cells. Study details: Presurgical dexamethasone in glioma patients lasted six or fewer days.

The CDR3 has 15 amino acids. The V and J ends lost 6 bases and 1 base, in that order; junction bases with no gene match: 6. CDR1 and CDR2 from the germline V gene are SNHLY and FYNNEI. Amplification of TCR alpha and beta CDR3 regions from RNA used iRepertoire nested multiplex PCR. TCRdb fed the multiplex PCR reads into MiXCR, producing one record per CDR3 protein. Among 400,000 or so distinct CDR3 sequences, 41% were seen once, and the ten largest hold more than 10%. Study-level points and caveats: Above-expected tissue-blood divergence occurred in all gliomas, most in low-grade ones. Patients with low tissue-blood divergence carried a signature set of shared blood CDR3 motifs.

On this clonotype itself: The target antigen is unknown.

This TCR was sampled from a human donor with low-grade glioma or glioblastoma, undergoing nonglioma brain surgery, or in good health (not recorded which). The V gene is TRBV2, the J gene TRBJ1-5, with 7 bases fitting TRBD1. Input material: glioma tissue, nonneoplastic brain tissue, or PBMCs (not recorded which). CDR3 bases: TGTGCCAGCAGCGGACAGGCCACGAGCAATCAGCCCCAGCATTTT. It encodes CASSGQATSNQPQHF.